The next 12 T cell receptor beta chains were all read from a single sample in a study of T cell responses to AZD1222 COVID-19 vaccine. Measured with immunoSEQ multiplex PCR; TCRdb has only the in-frame clones, and not every one. This table holds some 140,000 clones, around 90% found once. This specimen consisted of peripheral blood, obtained on day 0 of AZD1222 vaccination. The receptors derive from an adult in good health.

The gene calls are TRBV7-2 and TRBJ2-2, with a weak D call TRBD1 (5 bases). The CDR3 length is 15 residues. V lost 6 bases and J lost 8, with 19 bases in between. Germline CDR1 reads SGHTA; CDR2 reads FQGNSA. The CDR3 DNA reads TGTGCCAGCAGTCCCAGGGCCTCGACTGGGGGGGAGCTGTTTTTT. Translation: CASSPRASTGGELFF.

The rearrangement joins TRBV11-2 to TRBJ2-7; 7 bases align to TRBD1. Looked up from germline, CDR1 is SGHAT and CDR2 is FQNNGV. The CDR3 runs to 13 residues. The trim removed 6 bases at V and 2 bases at J, leaving 4 bases unmatched. CDR3 coding DNA: TGTGCCAGCAGGGACAGGTCAACCTACGAGCAGTACTTC. This gives the protein CASRDRSTYEQYF. Variable domain in full (rest from reference TRBV11-2 and TRBJ2-7): EAGVAQSPRYKIIEKRQSVAFWCNPISGHATLYWYQQILGQGPKLLIQFQNNGVVDDSQLPKDRFSAERLKGVDSTLKIQPAKLEDSAVYLCASRDRSTYEQYFGPGTRLTVT.

The genes are TRBV7-2 and TRBJ2-7; 9 nucleotides match TRBD2. Losses at the gene ends were 2 bases for V and 4 bases for J; bases not matched to a gene: 6. Germline CDR1 reads SGHTA; CDR2 reads FQGNSA. The CDR3 extends over 15 amino acids. The CDR3: CASSLISGGLYEQYF. The CDR3, as DNA: TGTGCCAGCAGCTTAATTAGCGGGGGTTTGTACGAGCAGTACTTC.

This clone was recorded only once. The genes are TRBV15 and TRBJ2-7; 7 bases line up with TRBD1. The CDR3 sequence is 14 residues long. Germline CDR1 reads LNHNV; CDR2 reads YYDKDF (reference sequence). After removal of 1 base from V and 6 bases from J, the junction contained 6 bases not matched to a gene. The CDR3 nucleotides are TGTGCCACCAGCAGAGGACAGGGAGCCGGCGAGCAGTACTTC. Its translation: CATSRGQGAGEQYF.

The gene calls are TRBV2 and TRBJ2-7; weak D call: TRBD1 (5 bases). Germline CDR1 is SNHLY and CDR2 is FYNNEI. V lost 4 bases and J lost 2, with 12 bases in between. The CDR3 covers 14 residues. DNA of the CDR3: TGTGCCAGCAGTGTCACAGGTACCACCTACGAGCAGTACTTC. It is translated as CASSVTGTTYEQYF.

This chain uses TRBV2 with TRBJ2-2, with D unclear. Germline V gene sequence: CDR1 SNHLY, CDR2 FYNNEI. This CDR3 spans 14 amino acids. Trimming removed 5 bases from V and 0 bases from J, with 7 bases in between. CDR3 DNA sequence: TGTGCCAGCAGTCTGGGCGCGAACACCGGGGAGCTGTTTTTT. This gives the protein CASSLGANTGELFF.

The chain couples TRBV12-3 or TRBV12-4 to TRBJ2-3, with D perhaps TRBD1 or TRBD2 (5 bases each). V was shortened by 10 bases and J by 3 bases, with 14 bases between the two germline ends. The length of the CDR3 is 13 residues. CDR3 DNA: TGTGCCACCCGTAGGGGCGGGACAGATACGCAGTATTTT. Translated: CATRRGGTDTQYF.

The J gene is TRBJ1-2, the V gene TRBV4-3, with TRBD1 as a possible D gene (5 bases). This CDR3 has 17 residues. CDR1 is LGHNA and CDR2 is YSLEER in the germline V gene. The V end lost 0 bases, the J end lost 6 bases, and 20 bases lay between the germline ends. The CDR3 region is CASSQDMLTGIGDGYTF. The CDR3 DNA reads TGCGCCAGCAGCCAAGATATGCTTACCGGGATAGGGGATGGCTACACCTTC.

The chain uses TRBV12-3 or TRBV12-4 and TRBJ1-2; no definite D call. V lost 0 bases and J lost 5, with 7 bases in between. The length of the CDR3 is 13 residues. The CDR3 DNA reads TGTGCCAGCAGTTTAGCTCAACGTTATGGCTACACCTTC. Protein sequence: CASSLAQRYGYTF.

This clone was counted a single time. V gene TRBV19 combines with J gene TRBJ1-5; D ambiguous. CDR1 is LNHDA and CDR2 is SQIVND in the germline V gene (reference sequence). V shed 6 bases and J shed 3 bases, with 21 bases lying between them. This CDR3 region has 17 residues. Here the CDR3 DNA reads TGTGCCAGTAGCCAGACCCAGCGCGCATTATACAATCAGCCCCAGCATTTT. It specifies CASSQTQRALYNQPQHF.

This sequence joins TRBV6-5 and TRBJ2-7; tentative D call: TRBD1 (6 bases). In germline, CDR1 is MNHEY, CDR2 SVGAGI. The CDR3 is 15 amino acids. V was shortened by 7 bases and J by 5 bases, with 21 bases between the two germline ends. CDR3 protein: CASIDGQRAVHEQYF. The CDR3 DNA follows: TGTGCCAGCATCGACGGACAGAGGGCTGTTCACGAGCAGTACTTC.

The chain recombines TRBV6-5 with TRBJ1-1; 7 nucleotides agree with TRBD1. This CDR3 has 13 amino acids. V shed 6 bases, J shed 3 bases, and the junction held 4 bases outside the gene matches. Germline values: CDR1 MNHEY, CDR2 SVGAGI. In DNA, the CDR3 is TGTGCCAGCAGGTTCGACAGGGACACTGAAGCTTTCTTT. This encodes CASRFDRDTEAFF.